This T cell receptor (beta chain) was captured in a study of blood T cell repertoires in COVID-19. Study-wide background: Researchers got acute and convalescent COVID-19 samples from the United States, Italy and Spain.

There are many counts of this clone. TCRdb's table, derived via immunoSEQ multiplex PCR, lists solely in-frame clones and lacks some. The top ten clones hold around 4.2% of a sample with some 250,000 clones, around nine tenths of them seen once. The CDR3 runs to 14 residues. Per the germline V gene, CDR1 is LNHDA and CDR2 is SQIVND (reference sequence). Trimming removed 4 bases from V and 3 bases from J, with 9 bases in between. Grouping used clinical history reported by participants in a survey and questionnaire. Sequencing was carried out using PBMCs or T cells enriched from blood (not recorded which). The receptor was isolated from a young woman with acute COVID-19. The rearrangement links TRBV19 to TRBJ2-2; possible D gene TRBD1, 6 bases. The CDR3 DNA reads TGTGCCAGTAGTACTTACAGGGACACCGGGGAGCTGTTTTTT. Residues: CASSTYRDTGELFF.